The next 7 T cell receptor beta chains were all read from a single sample in a study of T cells in Graves' hyperthyroidism and ophthalmopathy. The CDR3 regions of TCR beta were amplified from RNA transcripts. Carried out on the TCR CDR3, a first-round RT-PCR used the HTBI primer set. MiXCR, applied by TCRdb to the multiplex PCR reads, yields one record per CDR3 protein. The sample lists about 350,000 distinct CDR3 sequences, approximately 14% seen once, with 20% to 25% in the top ten. The sample consisted of blood. The receptors originated from a woman between 25 and 40 years old with Graves' hyperthyroidism.

In its sample, this clonotype was seen many times. The chain combines TRBV20-1 with TRBJ2-3; possible D gene TRBD2, 5 bases. Trimming took off 6 bases at V and 0 bases at J, with 19 bases between the two ends. The germline gives CDR1 DFQATT, CDR2 SNEGSKA (reference sequence). There are 16 residues in the CDR3. CDR3: CSARPAGRVSTDTQYF. As DNA, the CDR3 is TGCAGTGCCCGACCGGCTGGGCGGGTTAGCACAGATACGCAGTATTTT.

This clonotype was seen only a few times. The rearrangement joins TRBV7-8 to TRBJ2-2, with D hard to call. Trimming removed 11 bases from V and 0 bases from J, with 13 bases in between. CDR3 length: 14 residues. From germline, CDR1 is SGHVS and CDR2 FQNEAQ. The CDR3 loop reads CAWTLRSNTGELFF. The CDR3 nucleotides read TGTGCCTGGACCTTACGATCGAACACCGGGGAGCTGTTTTTT.

This clonotype has at least ten counts. This chain uses TRBV5-5 with TRBJ2-2, with D maybe TRBD1 (5 bases). V was pared by 4 bases and J by 0 bases, with 10 bases between. CDR3 length: 15 residues. In germline, CDR1 is SGHKS, CDR2 YYEKEE (reference sequence). CDR3 coding DNA: TGTGCCAGCAGCCTCCGGACAACGAACACCGGGGAGCTGTTTTTT. Its translation: CASSLRTTNTGELFF.

This chain links TRBV11-2 with TRBJ2-5; D possibly uses TRBD1 or TRBD2 (5 bases each). CDR1 is SGHAT and CDR2 is FQNNGV in the germline V gene. V was shortened by 5 bases and J by 4 bases, with 14 bases between the two germline ends. This CDR3 has 14 residues. CDR3 sequence: CASSQYGGGETQYF. CDR3 coding DNA: TGTGCCAGCAGCCAATACGGTGGGGGAGAGACCCAGTACTTC.

The V and J genes are TRBV6-1 and TRBJ1-4; 7 nucleotides align to TRBD1. The length of the CDR3 is 16 residues. Germline assignment: CDR1 MNHNS and CDR2 SASEGT. J lost 0 bases, V lost 4 bases, and 5 bases had no gene match. CDR3 sequence: CASSGDRISTNEKLFF. CDR3 in DNA: TGTGCCAGCAGTGGGGACAGAATATCAACTAATGAAAAACTGTTTTTT.

In its sample, this clonotype was seen a few times. V gene TRBV28 combines with J gene TRBJ2-7, with 9 bases fitting TRBD2. CDR1 and CDR2 from the germline V gene are MDHEN and SYDVKM. This CDR3 spans 14 amino acids. Germline trimming cut 7 bases from V and 6 bases from J; bases unmatched to any gene: 10. The CDR3 is CASKKTSGPSEQYF. The CDR3 DNA sequence: TGTGCCAGCAAAAAGACTAGCGGACCAAGCGAGCAGTACTTC.

This clonotype was observed many times. The chain joins TRBV24-1 to TRBJ2-1, with 10 nucleotides matching TRBD1. Trimming took 4 bases from V and 4 from J; bases not matched to a gene: 6. There are 16 residues in the CDR3. The germline gives CDR1 KGHDR, CDR2 SFDVKD. The CDR3 DNA reads as TGTGCCACCAGTGACACGAGACAGGGGGCTTACAATGAGCAGTTCTTC. This codes for CATSDTRQGAYNEQFF.